This T cell receptor (beta chain) came from a study of T cell responses to AZD1222 COVID-19 vaccine. Trimming took 5 bases from V and 3 from J; bases not matched to a gene: 8. The length of the CDR3 is 15 residues. Germline loops: CDR1 MNHEY, CDR2 SMNVEV (reference sequence). The table came from immunoSEQ multiplex PCR; TCRdb's copy has only in-frame clones and leaves some out. The sample contains some 84,000 clones, around nine tenths of which appear only once. The clonotype comes from an adult who received the AZD1222 COVID-19 vaccine. The material sequenced was peripheral blood, taken 28 days after the second AZD1222 dose. The V call is TRBV27, the J call TRBJ1-1; 8 bases map to TRBD1. The CDR3 sequence is CASSPQGAGDTEAFF. The CDR3 DNA reads TGTGCCAGCAGTCCCCAGGGGGCGGGGGACACTGAAGCTTTCTTT.